Below are 19 T cell receptor beta chains sequenced from a single sample in a study of T cells after yellow fever vaccination. TCRdb re-called the 5' RACE reads through MiXCR, storing one row per CDR3 protein. This sample yields about 340,000 distinct CDR3 sequences, of which approximately 13% are seen a single time; more than 3% belongs to the top ten. The sample was CD4+ T cells sorted from PBMCs, taken 15 days after the yellow fever booster vaccination. These receptors were collected from a man aged 18 to 29 who received the YFV17D yellow fever vaccine.

The rearrangement links TRBV12-3 or TRBV12-4 to TRBJ2-5; 10 bases line up with TRBD2. The CDR3 consists of 16 residues. With 7 bases clipped from V and 2 bases from J, the junction kept 10 bases outside the gene matches. The CDR3 region is CASTPRLAGAQETQYF. CDR3 nucleotide sequence: TGTGCCAGCACCCCCCGGCTAGCGGGGGCGCAAGAGACCCAGTACTTC.

The rearrangement joins TRBV18 to TRBJ2-7, with 7 bases that match TRBD1. With 4 bases clipped from V and 1 base from J, the junction kept 7 bases outside the gene matches. The CDR3 is made up of 15 amino acids. The germline CDR1 and CDR2 sequences are KGHSH and LQKENI. CDR3 in amino acids: CASSLTMTGSYEQYV. The CDR3 bases are TGTGCCAGCTCACTCACGATGACAGGGTCCTACGAGCAGTACGTC.

Many counts were recorded for this clonotype. The V gene is TRBV25-1, the J gene TRBJ2-2, with TRBD1 identical over 11 bases. V lost 5 bases, J lost 7 bases, and 9 bases stayed unmatched. The CDR3 length is 16 residues. From germline, CDR1 is MGHDK and CDR2 SYGVNS. The CDR3 DNA follows: TGTGCCAGCAGTAAGACGTTGGGACAGGGGGACGGGGAGCTGTTTTTT. It encodes CASSKTLGQGDGELFF.

This clonotype was found a few times. In DNA form, the CDR3 reads TGTGCCAGCAGCTTGGACAGGGGAAGGAACACTGAAGCTTTCTTT. Its translation is CASSLDRGRNTEAFF. The chain links TRBV11-1 to TRBJ1-1; 9 nucleotides agree with TRBD1. The CDR3 loop spans 15 amino acids. The V gene end was trimmed by 3 bases and the J gene end by 1 base; junction bases not matched to a gene: 3. CDR1 and CDR2 from the germline V gene are SGHAT and FQDESV (reference sequence).

There are many counts of this clonotype. The chain combines TRBV20-1 with TRBJ2-5, with D perhaps given as TRBD1 or TRBD2 (5 bases each). Between the trimmed V and J ends, which lost 6 bases and 4 bases, there was a span of 12 bases. The CDR3 has 12 residues. Germline lookup yields CDR1 DFQATT and CDR2 SNEGSKA (reference sequence). In DNA, the CDR3 is TGCAGTGCCCGGGACCAGACAGAGACCCAGTACTTC. This encodes CSARDQTETQYF.

This clonotype has a handful of counts. V is TRBV20-1 and J is TRBJ2-1; a possible D gene is TRBD2 (6 bases). The CDR3 consists of 14 residues. V was trimmed by 0 bases and J by 6 bases, leaving 12 bases between them. Germline CDR1 reads DFQATT; CDR2 reads SNEGSKA (reference sequence). CDR3 sequence reads: CSARDLRGTNEQFF. For the CDR3, the DNA is TGCAGTGCTAGAGATCTCCGGGGGACCAATGAGCAGTTCTTC.

This clonotype was counted only a few times. V gene TRBV20-1 combines with J gene TRBJ2-5; the D gene could be TRBD1 or TRBD2 (5 bases each). Per germline, CDR1 DFQATT and CDR2 SNEGSKA (reference sequence). CDR3 length: 15 amino acids. V shed 1 base and J shed 1 base, with 13 bases lying between them. The CDR3 nucleotides are TGCAGTGCTAGAGGGGTTATGGGACGCCAAGAGACCCAGTACTTC. It specifies CSARGVMGRQETQYF.

The chain recombines TRBV11-2 with TRBJ2-7; the D is unclear. The CDR3 is 11 amino acids. The ends were cut back, 3 bases at V and 5 bases at J, with 5 bases in the middle. Germline V gives CDR1 SGHAT, CDR2 FQNNGV. CDR3 DNA: TGTGCCAGCAGCTTCGCGGACGAGCAGTACGTC. It translates to CASSFADEQYV.

This chain links TRBV20-1 with TRBJ2-4, with 11 bases lining up with TRBD2. Germline loops: CDR1 DFQATT, CDR2 SNEGSKA (reference sequence). V lost 6 bases, J lost 0 bases, and 10 bases stayed unmatched. The CDR3 is 17 amino acids. CDR3 in amino acids: CSARRTSGLLAKNIQYF. Written as DNA, the CDR3 is TGCAGTGCGAGGAGGACTAGCGGGTTATTAGCCAAAAACATTCAGTACTTC.

Many counts were recorded for this clonotype. V gene TRBV4-2 combines with J gene TRBJ2-1; D might be TRBD2 (7 bases). This CDR3 contains 15 residues. CDR1 LGHNA and CDR2 YNFKEQ come from the germline V gene. V was cut by 2 bases and J by 7 bases, with 15 bases left in between. This chain's CDR3 is CASSQLLGGANEQFF. CDR3 nucleotide sequence: TGTGCCAGCAGCCAACTACTTGGGGGGGCTAATGAGCAGTTCTTC.

In its sample, this clonotype was seen many times. This chain connects TRBV12-3 or TRBV12-4 to TRBJ2-1; no definite D call. This CDR3 spans 14 amino acids. V gave up 5 bases and J gave up 4 bases, with 12 bases separating them. The CDR3 region is CASSPDGRYNEQFF. The DNA of the CDR3 is TGTGCCAGCAGTCCGGACGGGCGATACAATGAGCAGTTCTTC.

This clonotype was detected a few times. V usage is TRBV9 and J usage is TRBJ2-5; D possibly corresponds to TRBD1 (6 bases). The CDR3 spans 15 residues. Trimming left V 4 bases short and J 5 bases short, with 18 bases between. CDR1 is SGDLS and CDR2 is YYNGEE in the germline V gene. The CDR3 loop is CASSPRDSRGETQYF. Written as DNA, the CDR3 is TGTGCCAGCAGCCCCCGTGACTCGAGGGGGGAGACCCAGTACTTC.

The chain recombines TRBV18 with TRBJ2-7, with TRBD1 identical over 9 bases. Germline lookup yields CDR1 KGHSH and CDR2 LQKENI. V gave up 0 bases and J gave up 4 bases; unmatched junction bases: 4. The CDR3 sequence is 15 residues long. CDR3 residues: CASSPPDRGRYEQYF. The CDR3 region has the DNA TGTGCCAGCTCACCACCGGACAGGGGAAGATACGAGCAGTACTTC.

This clonotype occurred a few times. V and J are TRBV12-3 or TRBV12-4 and TRBJ1-4; D possibly corresponds to TRBD1 (5 bases). Deletions cut 11 bases from V and 5 bases from J, with 12 bases between. The CDR3 contains 12 residues. The CDR3 DNA reads TGTGCCGTACGACAGTCAAATGAAAAACTGTTTTTT. Its protein product is CAVRQSNEKLFF.

The chain uses TRBV24-1 and TRBJ2-3; TRBD1 aligns across 8 bases. V was clipped by 1 base and J by 1 base; unmatched bases: 12. The CDR3 sequence is 19 residues long. Germline loops: CDR1 KGHDR, CDR2 SFDVKD. The CDR3 DNA is TGTGCCACCAGTGATTTCCCCAAAACACAGGGGGAGGGCACAGATACGCAGTATTTT. Encoded protein: CATSDFPKTQGEGTDTQYF.

The CDR3 sequence is CASSFNPPNRGTATGELFF. The CDR3 coding sequence is TGTGCCAGCAGCTTCAACCCGCCGAACCGAGGGACCGCCACCGGGGAGCTGTTTTTT. The chain joins TRBV7-6 to TRBJ2-2, with D perhaps matching TRBD1 or TRBD2 (5 bases each). CDR1 is SGHVS and CDR2 is FNYEAQ in the germline V gene. This CDR3 contains 19 residues. V was pared by 3 bases and J by 4 bases, with 24 bases between.

The CDR3 reads CATSNTLGTGQNIQYF. The CDR3 nucleotides read TGTGCCACCAGCAACACACTGGGGACAGGCCAAAACATTCAGTACTTC. The rearrangement links TRBV15 to TRBJ2-4; 8 nucleotides line up with TRBD1. This CDR3 spans 16 amino acids. CDR1 is LNHNV and CDR2 is YYDKDF in the germline V gene (reference sequence). The J segment lost 5 bases and the V segment lost 4 bases, leaving 10 bases of the junction unmatched.

This clonotype was counted at least ten times. CDR3 in amino acids: CASSHGEDTGELFF. Written as DNA, the CDR3 is TGCGCCAGCAGTCACGGGGAGGACACCGGGGAGCTGTTTTTT. The rearrangement links TRBV4-1 to TRBJ2-2, with a possible D match to TRBD2 (6 bases). Germline CDR1 reads MGHRA; CDR2 reads YSYEKL. V was shortened by 6 bases and J by 3 bases, with 11 bases between the two germline ends. The CDR3 runs to 14 residues.

The chain carries TRBV5-1 and TRBJ1-2, with D unresolved. Trimming shortened V by 5 bases and J by 2 bases, and 13 bases separated the two germline ends. This CDR3 has 14 residues. Germline CDR1 and CDR2: SGHRS and YFSETQ. The CDR3 DNA follows: TGCGCCAGCAGGCCAGCGGACGGAAACTATGGCTACACCTTC. This gives the protein CASRPADGNYGYTF. Full variable domain (rest looked up from reference TRBV5-1 and TRBJ1-2): KAGVTQTPRYLIKTRGQQVTLSCSPISGHRSVSWYQQTPGQGLQFLFEYFSETQRNKGNFPGRFSGRQFSNSRSEMNVSTLELGDSALYLCASRPADGNYGYTFGSGTRLTVV.